This TCR beta chain was profiled in a study of regulatory dendritic cells for organ transplantation. Study results and caveats: Mature dendritic cells appeared to drive more memory CD8+ clonal expansion than regulatory ones.

CFSE-labeled sorted T cells met regulatory or mature dendritic cells for 4 to 6 days. The repertoire was sequenced with immunoSEQ multiplex PCR; TCRdb's copy has only in-frame clones and lacks some. The sample yields about 20,000 clones, approximately 85% seen once. This clone showed up just once. The antigen is unknown. V trimming: 5 bases; J trimming: 4 bases; junction bases outside the gene matches: 1. The CDR3 spans 13 residues. Germline-derived CDR1 and CDR2 are MNHEY and SVGAGI. The sequenced material came from naive CD4+ T cells from blood cultured with regulatory dendritic cells. Subset indicated: CD45RA+ naive T cells. The chain joins TRBV6-5 to TRBJ2-2, with 7 nucleotides matching TRBD2. This TCR was recovered from a human donor in good health. CDR3 region: CASSRGGTGELFF. Here the CDR3 DNA reads TGTGCCAGCAGTCGCGGGGGCACCGGGGAGCTGTTTTTT.